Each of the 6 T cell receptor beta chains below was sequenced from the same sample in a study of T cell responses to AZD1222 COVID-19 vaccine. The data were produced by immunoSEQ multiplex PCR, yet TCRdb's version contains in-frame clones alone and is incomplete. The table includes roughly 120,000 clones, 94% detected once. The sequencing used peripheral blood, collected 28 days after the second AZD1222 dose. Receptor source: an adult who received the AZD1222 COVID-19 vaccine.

The CDR3 is CASSTVDTQYF. The CDR3 nucleotides are TGTGCCAGTAGTACTGTAGATACGCAGTATTTT. V usage is TRBV19 and J usage is TRBJ2-3; D remains ambiguous. Germline loops: CDR1 LNHDA, CDR2 SQIVND (reference sequence). CDR3 length equals 11 residues. The V gene lost 4 bases and the J gene lost 5 bases, with 4 bases spanning the gap.

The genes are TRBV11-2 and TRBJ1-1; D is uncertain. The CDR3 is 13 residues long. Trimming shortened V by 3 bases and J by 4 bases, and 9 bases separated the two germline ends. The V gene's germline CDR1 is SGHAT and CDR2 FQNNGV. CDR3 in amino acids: CASSFFVGTEAFF. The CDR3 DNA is TGTGCCAGCAGCTTCTTCGTGGGCACTGAAGCTTTCTTT.

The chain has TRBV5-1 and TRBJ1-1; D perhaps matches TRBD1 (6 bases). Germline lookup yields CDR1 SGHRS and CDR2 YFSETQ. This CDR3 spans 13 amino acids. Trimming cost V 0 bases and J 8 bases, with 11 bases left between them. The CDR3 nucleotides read TGCGCCAGCAGCTTGGCTGCCGGGACAGAAGCTTTCTTT. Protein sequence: CASSLAAGTEAFF.

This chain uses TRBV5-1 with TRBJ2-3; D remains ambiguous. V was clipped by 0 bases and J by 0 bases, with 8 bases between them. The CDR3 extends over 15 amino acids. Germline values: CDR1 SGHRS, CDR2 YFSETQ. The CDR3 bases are TGCGCCAGCAGCTTGGGAGGCCTCAGCACAGATACGCAGTATTTT. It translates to CASSLGGLSTDTQYF.

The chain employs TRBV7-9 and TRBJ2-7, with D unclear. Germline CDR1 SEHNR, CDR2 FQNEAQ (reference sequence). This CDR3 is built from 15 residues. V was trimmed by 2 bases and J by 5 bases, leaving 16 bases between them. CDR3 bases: TGTGCCAGCAGCTTATATGTCGGTAGTAGGGACGAGCAGTACTTC. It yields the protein CASSLYVGSRDEQYF.

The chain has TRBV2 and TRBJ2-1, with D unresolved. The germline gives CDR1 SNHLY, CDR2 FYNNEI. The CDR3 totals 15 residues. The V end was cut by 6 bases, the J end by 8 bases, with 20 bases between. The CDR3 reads CASSPRQVVSHEQFF. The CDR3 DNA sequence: TGTGCCAGCAGCCCACGACAAGTCGTTAGCCATGAGCAGTTCTTC.